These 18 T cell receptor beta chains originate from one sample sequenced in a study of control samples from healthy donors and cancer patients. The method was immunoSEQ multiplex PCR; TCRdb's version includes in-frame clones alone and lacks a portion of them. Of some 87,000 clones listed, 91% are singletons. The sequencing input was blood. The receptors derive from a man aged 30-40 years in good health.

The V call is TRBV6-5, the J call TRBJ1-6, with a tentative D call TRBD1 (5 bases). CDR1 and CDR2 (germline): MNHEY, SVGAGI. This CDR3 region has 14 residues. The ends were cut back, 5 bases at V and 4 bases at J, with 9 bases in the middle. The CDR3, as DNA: TGTGCCAGCAGTCAGGGAGGTTATAATTCACCCCTCCACTTT. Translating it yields CASSQGGYNSPLHF.

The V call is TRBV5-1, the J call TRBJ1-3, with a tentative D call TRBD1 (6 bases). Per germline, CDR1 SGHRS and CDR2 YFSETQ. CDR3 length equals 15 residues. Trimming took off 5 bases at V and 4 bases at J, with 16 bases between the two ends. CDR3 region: CASSLAIGQGNTIYF. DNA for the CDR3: TGCGCCAGCAGTCTGGCGATTGGACAGGGAAACACCATATATTTT.

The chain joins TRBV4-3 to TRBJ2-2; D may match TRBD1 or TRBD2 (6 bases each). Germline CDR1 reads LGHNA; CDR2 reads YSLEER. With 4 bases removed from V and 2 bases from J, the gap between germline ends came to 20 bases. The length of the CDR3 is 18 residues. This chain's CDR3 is CASSRIGGLRTNTGELFF. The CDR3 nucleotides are TGCGCCAGCAGCCGGATTGGGGGGCTCAGGACAAACACCGGGGAGCTGTTTTTT.

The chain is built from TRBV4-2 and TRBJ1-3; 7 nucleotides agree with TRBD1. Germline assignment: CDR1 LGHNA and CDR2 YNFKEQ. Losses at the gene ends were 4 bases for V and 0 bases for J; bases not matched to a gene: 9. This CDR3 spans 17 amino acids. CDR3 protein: CASSPLEGGISGNTIYF. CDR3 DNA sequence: TGTGCCAGCAGCCCCCTGGAAGGGGGCATCTCTGGAAACACCATATATTTT.

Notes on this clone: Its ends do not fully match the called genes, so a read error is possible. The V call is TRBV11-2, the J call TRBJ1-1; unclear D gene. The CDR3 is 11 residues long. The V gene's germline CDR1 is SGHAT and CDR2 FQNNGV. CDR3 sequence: CASSLGPQLGF. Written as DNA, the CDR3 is TGTGCCAGCAGCTTAGGGCCCCAACTTGGATTT.

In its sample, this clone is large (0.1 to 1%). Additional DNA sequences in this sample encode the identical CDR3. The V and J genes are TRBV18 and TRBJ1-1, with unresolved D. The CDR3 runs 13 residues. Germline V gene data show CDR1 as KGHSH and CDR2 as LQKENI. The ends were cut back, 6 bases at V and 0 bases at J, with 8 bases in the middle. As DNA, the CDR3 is TGTGCCAGCTCCCCAACCATGAACACTGAAGCTTTCTTT. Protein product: CASSPTMNTEAFF.

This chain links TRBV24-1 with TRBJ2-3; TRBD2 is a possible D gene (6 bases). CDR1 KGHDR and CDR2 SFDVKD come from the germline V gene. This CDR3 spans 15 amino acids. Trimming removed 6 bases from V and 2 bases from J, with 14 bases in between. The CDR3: CATSRGTLYTDTQYF. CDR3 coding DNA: TGTGCCACCAGTCGGGGGACCCTTTACACAGATACGCAGTATTTT.

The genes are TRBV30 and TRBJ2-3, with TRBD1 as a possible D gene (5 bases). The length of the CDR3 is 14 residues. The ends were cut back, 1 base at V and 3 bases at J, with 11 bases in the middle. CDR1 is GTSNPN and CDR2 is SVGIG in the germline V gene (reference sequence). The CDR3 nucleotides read TGTGCCTGGAGTGGGCAGGGTCGGACAGATACGCAGTATTTT. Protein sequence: CAWSGQGRTDTQYF.

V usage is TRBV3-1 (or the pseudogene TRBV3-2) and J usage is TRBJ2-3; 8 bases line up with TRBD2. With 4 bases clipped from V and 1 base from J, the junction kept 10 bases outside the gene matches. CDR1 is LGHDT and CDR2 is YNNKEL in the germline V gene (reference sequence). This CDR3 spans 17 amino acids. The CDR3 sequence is CASSPNAGGTGTDTQYF. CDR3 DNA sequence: TGTGCCAGCAGCCCGAATGCGGGGGGAACGGGCACAGATACGCAGTATTTT.

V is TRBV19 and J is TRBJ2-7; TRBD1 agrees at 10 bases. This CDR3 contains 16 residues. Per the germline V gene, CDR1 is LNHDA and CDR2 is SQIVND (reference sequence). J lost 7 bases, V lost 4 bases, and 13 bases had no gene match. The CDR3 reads CASSNPPGQGLGEQYF. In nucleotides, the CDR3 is TGTGCCAGTAGTAACCCACCGGGACAGGGGTTGGGGGAGCAGTACTTC.

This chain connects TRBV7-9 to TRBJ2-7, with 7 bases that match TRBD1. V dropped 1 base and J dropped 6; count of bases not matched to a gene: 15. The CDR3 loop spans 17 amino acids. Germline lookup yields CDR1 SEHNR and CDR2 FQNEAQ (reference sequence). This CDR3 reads CASSLGWTGRYPLEQYF. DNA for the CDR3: TGTGCCAGCAGCTTAGGCTGGACAGGACGGTACCCCCTCGAGCAGTACTTC.

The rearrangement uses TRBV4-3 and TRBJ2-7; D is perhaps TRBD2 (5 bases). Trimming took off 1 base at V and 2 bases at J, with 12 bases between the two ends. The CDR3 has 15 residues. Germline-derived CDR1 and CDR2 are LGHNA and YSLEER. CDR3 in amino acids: CASSQVPGWAYEQYF. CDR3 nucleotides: TGCGCCAGCAGCCAAGTTCCGGGATGGGCCTACGAGCAGTACTTC.

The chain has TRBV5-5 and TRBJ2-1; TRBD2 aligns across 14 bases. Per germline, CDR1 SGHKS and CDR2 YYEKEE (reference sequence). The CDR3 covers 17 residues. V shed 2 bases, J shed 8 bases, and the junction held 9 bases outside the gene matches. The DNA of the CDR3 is TGTGCCAGCAGCTTACTCGGACTAGCGGGGGGTGGGTATGAGCAGTTCTTC. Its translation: CASSLLGLAGGGYEQFF.

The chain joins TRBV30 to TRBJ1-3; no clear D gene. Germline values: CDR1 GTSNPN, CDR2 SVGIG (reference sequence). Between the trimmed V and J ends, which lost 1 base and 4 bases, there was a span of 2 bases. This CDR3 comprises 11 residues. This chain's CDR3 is CAWSGGNTIYF. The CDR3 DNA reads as TGTGCCTGGAGTGGGGGAAACACCATATATTTT.

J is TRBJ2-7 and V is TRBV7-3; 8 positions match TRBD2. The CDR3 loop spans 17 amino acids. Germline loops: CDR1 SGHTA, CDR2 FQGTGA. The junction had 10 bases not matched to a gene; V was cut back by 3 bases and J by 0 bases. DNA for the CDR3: TGTGCCAGCAGCTTTAAACAGACTAGCGCGAGCTCCTACGAGCAGTACTTC. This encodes CASSFKQTSASSYEQYF.

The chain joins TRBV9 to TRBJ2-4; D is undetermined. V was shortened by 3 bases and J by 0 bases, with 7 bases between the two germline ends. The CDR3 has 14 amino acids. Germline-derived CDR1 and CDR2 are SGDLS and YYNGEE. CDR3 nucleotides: TGTGCCAGCAGCGACAGCATAGCCAAAAACATTCAGTACTTC. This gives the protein CASSDSIAKNIQYF. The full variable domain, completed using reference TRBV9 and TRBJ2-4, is DSGVTQTPKHLITATGQRVTLRCSPRSGDLSVYWYQQSLDQGLQFLIQYYNGEERAKGNILERFSAQQFPDLHSELNLSSLELGDSALYFCASSDSIAKNIQYFGAGTRLSVL.

CDR3 DNA: TGCAGCGTTGAGGGGACCGAGCTTTTTGGGTACACCTTC. This codes for CSVEGTELFGYTF. This chain joins TRBV29-1 and TRBJ1-2; weak D call: TRBD1 (5 bases). Germline loops: CDR1 SQVTM, CDR2 ANQGSEA. This CDR3 spans 13 amino acids. The V end was cut by 3 bases, the J end by 11 bases, with 19 bases between.

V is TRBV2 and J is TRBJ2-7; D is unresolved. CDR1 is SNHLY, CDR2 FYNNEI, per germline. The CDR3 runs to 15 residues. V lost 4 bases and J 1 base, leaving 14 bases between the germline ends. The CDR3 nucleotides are TGTGCCAGCAGTGGACACTGGGCAGTTTCCTACGAGCAGTACTTC. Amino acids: CASSGHWAVSYEQYF.